This entry is about one T cell receptor beta chain. It was with 60 Vbeta and 13 Jbeta primers that the PCR ran. Method: immunoSEQ multiplex PCR; TCRdb's copy keeps in-frame clones and lacks some. The repertoire holds hundreds of thousands of clones, with approximately 90% as singletons. The CDR3 extends over 13 amino acids. Germline-derived CDR1 and CDR2 are SGHAT and FQNNGV. V gave up 4 bases and J gave up 7 bases, with 10 bases separating them. This entry belongs to a study of cytomegalovirus exposure and HLA in healthy donors. The receptor was isolated from a woman aged 18-29 years in good health and CMV-seronegative. This chain connects TRBV11-2 to TRBJ2-2; D unclear. Sequencing input: PBMCs. The CDR3: CASSYGRGGELFF. CDR3 DNA sequence: TGTGCCAGCAGCTACGGTCGTGGCGGGGAGCTGTTTTTT. Full variable domain (remainder filled in from reference TRBV11-2 and TRBJ2-2): EAGVAQSPRYKIIEKRQSVAFWCNPISGHATLYWYQQILGQGPKLLIQFQNNGVVDDSQLPKDRFSAERLKGVDSTLKIQPAKLEDSAVYLCASSYGRGGELFFGEGSRLTVL.